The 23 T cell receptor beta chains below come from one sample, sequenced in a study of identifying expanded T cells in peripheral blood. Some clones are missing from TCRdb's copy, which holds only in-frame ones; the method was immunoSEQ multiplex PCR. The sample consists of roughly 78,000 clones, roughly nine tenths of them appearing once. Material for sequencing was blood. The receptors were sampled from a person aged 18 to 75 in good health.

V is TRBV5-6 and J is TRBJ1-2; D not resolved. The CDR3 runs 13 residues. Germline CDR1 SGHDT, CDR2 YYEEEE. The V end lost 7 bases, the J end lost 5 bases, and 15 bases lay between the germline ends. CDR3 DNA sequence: TGTGCCAGCCGTCTCTACAGCCTTTATGGCTACACCTTC. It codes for CASRLYSLYGYTF. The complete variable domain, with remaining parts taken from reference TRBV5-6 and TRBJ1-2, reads DAGVTQSPTHLIKTRGQQVTLRCSPKSGHDTVSWYQQALGQGPQFIFQYYEEEERQRGNFPDRFSGHQFPNYSSELNVNALLLGDSALYLCASRLYSLYGYTFGSGTRLTVV.

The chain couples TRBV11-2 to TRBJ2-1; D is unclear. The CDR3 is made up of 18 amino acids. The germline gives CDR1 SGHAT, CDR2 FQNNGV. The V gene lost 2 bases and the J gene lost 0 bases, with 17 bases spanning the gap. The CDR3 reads CASSLRDRRYSSYNEQFF. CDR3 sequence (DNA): TGTGCCAGCAGCTTAAGAGATCGGCGATACAGCTCCTACAATGAGCAGTTCTTC.

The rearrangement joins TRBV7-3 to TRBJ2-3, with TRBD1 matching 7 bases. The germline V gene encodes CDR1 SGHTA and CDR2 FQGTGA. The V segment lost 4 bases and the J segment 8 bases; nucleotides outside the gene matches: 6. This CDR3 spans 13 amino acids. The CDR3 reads CASSSTGDGTQYF. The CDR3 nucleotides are TGTGCCAGCAGCTCCACAGGGGATGGTACGCAGTATTTT. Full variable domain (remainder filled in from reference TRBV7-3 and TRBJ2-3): GAGVSQTPSNKVTEKGKYVELRCDPISGHTALYWYRQSLGQGPEFLIYFQGTGAADDSGLPNDRFFAVRPEGSVSTLKIQRTERGDSAVYLCASSSTGDGTQYFGPGTRLTVL.

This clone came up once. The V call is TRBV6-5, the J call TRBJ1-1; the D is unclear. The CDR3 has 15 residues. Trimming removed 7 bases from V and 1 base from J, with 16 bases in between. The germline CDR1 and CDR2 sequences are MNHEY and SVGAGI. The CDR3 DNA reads TGTGCCAGCACCCCCAAGGGATTTGCGAACACTGAAGCTTTCTTT. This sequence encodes CASTPKGFANTEAFF.

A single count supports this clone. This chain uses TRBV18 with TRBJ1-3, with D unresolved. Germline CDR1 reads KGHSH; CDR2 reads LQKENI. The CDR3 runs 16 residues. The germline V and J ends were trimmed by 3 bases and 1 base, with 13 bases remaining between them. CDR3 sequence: CASSPSAVNSGNTIYF. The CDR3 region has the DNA TGTGCCAGCTCACCGTCGGCAGTTAATTCTGGAAACACCATATATTTT.

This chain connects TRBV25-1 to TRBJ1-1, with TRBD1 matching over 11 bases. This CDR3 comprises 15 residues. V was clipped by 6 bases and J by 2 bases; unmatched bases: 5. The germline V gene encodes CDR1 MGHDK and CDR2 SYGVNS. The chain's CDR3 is CASSGTGGVNTEAFF. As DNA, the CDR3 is TGTGCCAGCAGCGGGACAGGGGGAGTAAACACTGAAGCTTTCTTT.

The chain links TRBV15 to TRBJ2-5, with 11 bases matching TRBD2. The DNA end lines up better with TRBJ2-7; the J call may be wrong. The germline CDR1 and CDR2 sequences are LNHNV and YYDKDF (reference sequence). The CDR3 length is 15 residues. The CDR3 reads CATSSSTSGSAEQYF. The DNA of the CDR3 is TGTGCCACCAGCAGTTCAACTAGCGGGAGCGCCGAGCAGTACTTC.

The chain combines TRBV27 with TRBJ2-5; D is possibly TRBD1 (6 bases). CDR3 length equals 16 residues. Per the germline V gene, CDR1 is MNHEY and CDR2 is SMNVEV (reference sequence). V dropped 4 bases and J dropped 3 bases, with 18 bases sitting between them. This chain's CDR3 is CASSYQGNSQEETQYF. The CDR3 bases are TGTGCCAGCAGTTACCAGGGGAACAGTCAGGAAGAGACCCAGTACTTC.

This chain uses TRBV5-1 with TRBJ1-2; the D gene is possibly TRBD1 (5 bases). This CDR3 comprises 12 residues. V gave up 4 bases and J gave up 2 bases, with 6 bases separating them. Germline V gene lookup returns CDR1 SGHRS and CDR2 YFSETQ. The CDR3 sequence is CASSRDNYGYTF. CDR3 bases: TGCGCCAGCAGCCGGGACAACTATGGCTACACCTTC.

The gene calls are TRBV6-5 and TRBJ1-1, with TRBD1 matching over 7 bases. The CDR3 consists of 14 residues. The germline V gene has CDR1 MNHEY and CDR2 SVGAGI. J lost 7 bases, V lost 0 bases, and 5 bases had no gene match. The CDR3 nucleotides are TGTGCCAGCAGTTACTCGATCCAGGGGGGTGAAGCTTTCTTT. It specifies CASSYSIQGGEAFF.

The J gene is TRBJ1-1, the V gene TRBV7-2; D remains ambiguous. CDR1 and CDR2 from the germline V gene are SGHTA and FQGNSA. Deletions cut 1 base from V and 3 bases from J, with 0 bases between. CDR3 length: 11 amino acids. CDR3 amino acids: CASSLDTEAFF. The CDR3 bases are TGTGCCAGCAGCTTAGACACTGAAGCTTTCTTT.

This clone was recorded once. CDR3 in amino acids: CASSTGPENFNEKLFF. CDR3 nucleotides: TGTGCCAGTAGTACCGGACCGGAAAATTTTAATGAAAAACTGTTTTTT. The chain has TRBV19 and TRBJ1-4; no clear D. V lost 4 bases and J 4 bases, leaving 16 bases between the germline ends. The CDR3 consists of 16 residues. Germline V gene sequence: CDR1 LNHDA, CDR2 SQIVND (reference sequence).

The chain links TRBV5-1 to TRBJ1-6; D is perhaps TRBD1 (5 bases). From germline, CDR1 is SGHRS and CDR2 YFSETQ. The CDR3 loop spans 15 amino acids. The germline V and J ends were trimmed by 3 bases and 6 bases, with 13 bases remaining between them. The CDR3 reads CASSSNAGGNSPLHF. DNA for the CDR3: TGCGCCAGCAGCTCGAACGCCGGGGGTAATTCACCCCTCCACTTT.

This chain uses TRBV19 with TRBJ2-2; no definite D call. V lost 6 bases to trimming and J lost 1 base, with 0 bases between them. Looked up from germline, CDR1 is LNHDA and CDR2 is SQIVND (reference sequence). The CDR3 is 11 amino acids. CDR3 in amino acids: CASRNTGELFF. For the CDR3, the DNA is TGTGCCAGTAGGAACACCGGGGAGCTGTTTTTT.

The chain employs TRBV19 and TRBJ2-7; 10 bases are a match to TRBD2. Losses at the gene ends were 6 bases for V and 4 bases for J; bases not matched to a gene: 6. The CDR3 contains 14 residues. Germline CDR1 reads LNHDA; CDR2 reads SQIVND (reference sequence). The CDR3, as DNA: TGTGCCAGTAGCCCGAGGACTAGCGGATACGAGCAGTACTTC. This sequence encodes CASSPRTSGYEQYF.

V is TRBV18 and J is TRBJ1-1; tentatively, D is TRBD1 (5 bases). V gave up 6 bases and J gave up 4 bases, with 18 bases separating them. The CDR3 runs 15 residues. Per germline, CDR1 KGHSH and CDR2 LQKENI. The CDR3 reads CASSEYGDPGTEAFF. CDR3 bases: TGTGCCAGCTCCGAATATGGGGACCCTGGCACTGAAGCTTTCTTT.

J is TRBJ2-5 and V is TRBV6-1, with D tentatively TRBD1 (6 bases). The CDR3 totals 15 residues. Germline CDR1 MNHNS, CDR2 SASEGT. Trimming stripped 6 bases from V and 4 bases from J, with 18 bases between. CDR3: CASRLQGPRIETQYF. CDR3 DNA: TGTGCCAGCAGATTACAGGGTCCTAGGATAGAGACCCAGTACTTC.

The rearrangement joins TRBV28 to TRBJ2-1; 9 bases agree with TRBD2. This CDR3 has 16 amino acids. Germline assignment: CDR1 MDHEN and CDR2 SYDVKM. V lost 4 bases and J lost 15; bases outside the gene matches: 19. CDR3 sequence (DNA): TGTGCCAGCAGTTCCAATCCCGGGACTAGCCAGCTCTGGGGGTTCTTC. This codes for CASSSNPGTSQLWGFF.

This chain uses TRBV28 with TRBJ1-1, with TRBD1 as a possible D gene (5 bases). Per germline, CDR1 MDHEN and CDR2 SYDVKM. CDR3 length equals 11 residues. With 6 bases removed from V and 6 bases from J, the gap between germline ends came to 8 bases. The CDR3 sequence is CASSLGAEAFF. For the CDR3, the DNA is TGTGCCAGCAGCTTGGGGGCTGAAGCTTTCTTT.

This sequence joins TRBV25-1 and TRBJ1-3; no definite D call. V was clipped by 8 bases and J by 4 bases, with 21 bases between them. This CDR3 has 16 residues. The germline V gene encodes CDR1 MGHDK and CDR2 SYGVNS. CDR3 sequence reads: CASSSPRTSWGNTIYF. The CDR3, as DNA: TGTGCCAGCTCTTCCCCCCGAACCTCGTGGGGAAACACCATATATTTT.

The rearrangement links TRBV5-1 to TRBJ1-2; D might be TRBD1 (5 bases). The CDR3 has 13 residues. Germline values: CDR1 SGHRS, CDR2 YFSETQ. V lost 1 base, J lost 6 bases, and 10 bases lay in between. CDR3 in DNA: TGCGCCAGCAGCTTGTCGGCAGGGCATGGCTACACCTTC. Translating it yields CASSLSAGHGYTF.

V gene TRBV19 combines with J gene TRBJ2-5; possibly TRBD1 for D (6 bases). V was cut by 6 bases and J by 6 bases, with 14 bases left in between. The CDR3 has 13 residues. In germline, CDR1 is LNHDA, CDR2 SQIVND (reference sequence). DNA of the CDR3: TGTGCCAGTAGCAATGACAGGTCTAAGACCCAGTACTTC. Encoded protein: CASSNDRSKTQYF. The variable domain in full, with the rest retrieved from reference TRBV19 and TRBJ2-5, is DGGITQSPKYLFRKEGQNVTLSCEQNLNHDAMYWYRQDPGQGLRLIYYSQIVNDFQKGDIAEGYSVSREKKESFPLTVTSAQKNPTAFYLCASSNDRSKTQYFGPGTRLLVL.

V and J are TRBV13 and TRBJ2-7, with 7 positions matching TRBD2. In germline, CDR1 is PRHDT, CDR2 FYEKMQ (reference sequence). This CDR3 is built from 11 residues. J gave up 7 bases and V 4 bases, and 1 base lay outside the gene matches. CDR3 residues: CASSYGGEQYF. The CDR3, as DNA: TGTGCCAGCAGCTACGGGGGGGAGCAGTACTTC.